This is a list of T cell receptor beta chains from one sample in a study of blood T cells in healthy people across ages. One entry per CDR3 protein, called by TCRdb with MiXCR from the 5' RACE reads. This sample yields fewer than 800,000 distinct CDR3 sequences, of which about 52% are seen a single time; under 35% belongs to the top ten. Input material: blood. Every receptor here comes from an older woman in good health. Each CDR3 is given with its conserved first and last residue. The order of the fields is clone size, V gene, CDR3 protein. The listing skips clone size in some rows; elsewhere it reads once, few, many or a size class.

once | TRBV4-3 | CASSQEGETQFF
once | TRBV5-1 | CASSEEDNEQFF
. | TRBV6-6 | CASSSRGGPEVGTEAFF
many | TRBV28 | CASSLGTRGFF
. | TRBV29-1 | CSVRTGVATDTQYF
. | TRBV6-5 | CASSYGEWTGELFF
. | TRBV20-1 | CSASEVRGTNSPLHF
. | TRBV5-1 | CASSLTGVADYGYTF
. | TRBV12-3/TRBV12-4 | CAIKRGLGDEQYF
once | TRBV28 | CASSPLGEGAYNEQFF
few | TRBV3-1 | CASAVYNEQFF
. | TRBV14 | CASSQAGVWYEQFF
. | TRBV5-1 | CASSAGQPNEKLFF
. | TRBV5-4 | CASSRQASTDTQYF
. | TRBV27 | CASSPGTSGSRVAYF
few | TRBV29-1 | CSVEGDSAYEQYF
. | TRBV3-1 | CASSQETSGYNEQFF
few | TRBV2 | CATGQGPNQYF
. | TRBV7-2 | CASSPRIGNEQFF
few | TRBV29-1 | CSAWTGVNTEAFF
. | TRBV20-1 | CSASLRAIGWDQPQHF
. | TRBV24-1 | CATSDPQAGDVETQYF
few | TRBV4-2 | CASGGAPEQFF
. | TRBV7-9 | CASSLSGSVGEQYF
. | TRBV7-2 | CASSLSPSSSHNEQFF
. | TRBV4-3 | CASSPDEGYGYTF
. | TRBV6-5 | CASSYGDNEQFF
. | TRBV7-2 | CASSPSPGDTEAFF
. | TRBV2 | CASRLQSREQYF
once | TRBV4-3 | CASSQVGGDQPQHF
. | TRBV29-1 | CSVELTGTGASGQYF
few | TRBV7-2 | CASSSHYRRESGETQYF
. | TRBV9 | CASSGRTGGLNTEAFF
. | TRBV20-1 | CSARDPRQSFSNQPQHF
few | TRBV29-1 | CSSGGRAGTDTQYF
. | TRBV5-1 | CASSLARQEKLFF
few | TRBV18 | CASSQQANTEAFF
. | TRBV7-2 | CASRPRSGSMGEQFF
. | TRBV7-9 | CASSGRDRVSTDTQYF
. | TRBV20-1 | CSARTRGTPGAYEQYF
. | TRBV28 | CASSKRGLSYEQYF
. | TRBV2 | CASSVETNYGYTF
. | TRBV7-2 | CASSLRRGQANSPLHF
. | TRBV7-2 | CASSLEGWQSNEQFF
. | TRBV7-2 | CASSLEWGSGYQETQYF
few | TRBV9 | CASSVEEGTSGRSGTDTQYF
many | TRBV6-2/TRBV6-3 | CASTPTLLETQYF
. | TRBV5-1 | CASSLIQETQYF
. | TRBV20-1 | CSAETTDTQYF
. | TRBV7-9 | CASSPLLGQGSRNTIYF
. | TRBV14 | CASSQAGFTDTQYF
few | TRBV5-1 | CASTLGPGQPYNEQFF
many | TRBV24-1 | CATSVPGQGNNEQFF
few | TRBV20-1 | CSARLLLPGQAYNEQFF
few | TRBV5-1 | CASSPTVSGGGYTF